The 12 T cell receptor beta chains reported below all come from one sample, sequenced in a study of T cell clonality in common variable immunodeficiency. Libraries were prepared by immunoSEQ multiplex PCR; TCRdb keeps only in-frame clonotypes and omits some of them. In total the sample includes fewer than 50,000 clones, none of them seen once. The sequencing input was peripheral blood mononuclear cells. The origin of the receptors is a person aged 18 to 70 in good health.

This clone has a count of ten or more. The sequence runs out 3 residues before the end of the CDR3; the remainder is reconstructed from the germline J gene. This chain uses TRBV6-2 or TRBV6-3 with TRBJ2-3, with TRBD1 identical over 7 bases. CDR1 is MNHEY and CDR2 is SVGEGT in the germline V gene. The CDR3 runs 15 residues. Partial CDR3 DNA: TGTGCCAGCACCTCGGACAGGATGTACCAAGAGACG. It translates to CASTSDRMYQET. The whole CDR3 is CASTSDRMYQETQYF.

This clone was detected many times. The read is 3 residues too short to cover the CDR3 end, so that end is filled in from the germline J gene. The chain couples TRBV24-1 to TRBJ2-3; 7 bases match TRBD1. Germline trimming cut 4 bases from V and 2 bases from J; bases unmatched to any gene: 8. CDR1 KGHDR and CDR2 SFDVKD come from the germline V gene. This CDR3 contains 16 residues. The CDR3: CATSEYPQGITDTQYF. Incomplete CDR3 DNA: TGTGCCACCAGTGAATATCCACAGGGGATCACAGATACG.

Many counts were recorded for this clone. Read data end 3 residues before the CDR3 end; the end is taken from the germline J gene. The J gene is TRBJ1-5, the V gene TRBV20-1, with a possible D match to TRBD1 (5 bases). CDR1 and CDR2 (germline): DFQATT, SNEGSKA (reference sequence). Trimming took off 3 bases at V and 3 bases at J, with 18 bases between the two ends. This CDR3 contains 16 residues. The part of the CDR3 DNA that was read is TGCAGTGCTAGTTTATCGGCAGGGCAACACAATCAGCCC. The encoded protein is CSASLSAGQHNQP. The complete CDR3 reads CSASLSAGQHNQPQHF.

This clone came up many times. The CDR3 is cut off 3 residues early in the read; its end comes from the germline J gene. The J gene is TRBJ2-1, the V gene TRBV11-3, with 11 bases fitting TRBD2. CDR1 SGHNT and CDR2 YENEEA come from the germline V gene. V gave up 3 bases and J gave up 8 bases; unmatched junction bases: 3. CDR3 length: 14 residues. Here the CDR3 reads CASSFLAGGHEQFF. CDR3 DNA, as far as it was read: TGTGCCAGCAGCTTTCTAGCGGGAGGCCATGAG. The variable domain in full, with the rest retrieved from reference TRBV11-3 and TRBJ2-1, is EAGVVQSPRYKIIEKKQPVAFWCNPISGHNTLYWYLQNLGQGPELLIRYENEEAVDDSQLPKDRFSAERLKGVDSTLKIQPAELGDSAVYLCASSFLAGGHEQFFGPGTRLTVL.

This clone was counted ten times or more. Coverage ceases 3 residues before the CDR3 finishes, and the germline J gene fills in the end. This chain joins TRBV23-1 and TRBJ2-7; D not resolved. TRBV23-1 is an open reading frame, and its role is uncertain. The V end was cut by 4 bases, the J end by 0 bases, with 13 bases between. The CDR3 has 15 residues. The CDR3 sequence is CASSLSLDHSYEQYF. CDR3 DNA, as far as it was read: TGCGCCAGCAGTCTCAGTCTAGACCACTCCTACGAG.

This clone was detected ten times or more. The read halts 3 residues ahead of the CDR3 end, with the missing end drawn from the germline J gene. This sequence joins TRBV6-4 and TRBJ1-2; D is unclear. This CDR3 region has 11 residues. Germline CDR1 and CDR2: MRHNA and SNTAGT. CDR3 sequence reads: CASKRVGGYTF. The sequenced part of the CDR3 DNA is TGTGCCAGCAAGCGAGTCGGGGGC.

This clone was recorded many times. Read data end 3 residues before the CDR3 end; the end is taken from the germline J gene. This sample includes further DNA sequences coding for the same CDR3. The rearrangement uses TRBV6-2 or TRBV6-3 and TRBJ2-3; a possible D gene is TRBD2 (6 bases). Germline assignment: CDR1 MNHEY and CDR2 SVGEGT. The CDR3 is 15 residues long. V lost 4 bases to trimming and J lost 0 bases, with 11 bases between them. CDR3 DNA, as far as it was read: TGTGCCAGCAGTTTCGGGACTTTGAGCACAGATACG. Encoded protein: CASSFGTLSTDT. Given in full, the CDR3 is CASSFGTLSTDTQYF.

This clone is medium-sized (0.01 to 0.1%) by share. The sequenced part of the CDR3 DNA is TGTGCCAGCAGCCCAATTATTACCTCCCTAGCGGGGATGCCCCACTCCTACGAG. Amino acids: CASSPIITSLAGMPHSYE. The full CDR3 is CASSPIITSLAGMPHSYEQYF. The rearrangement links TRBV4-2 to TRBJ2-7, with TRBD2 matching over 9 bases. The read falls 3 residues short of the CDR3 end, and the missing part is taken from the germline J gene. CDR3 length equals 21 residues. In germline, CDR1 is LGHNA, CDR2 YNFKEQ. After removal of 4 bases from V and 0 bases from J, the junction contained 22 bases not matched to a gene.

The table lists this clone with many counts. From the germline J gene comes the end of the CDR3, since the read stops 3 residues before it. This chain uses TRBV5-1 with TRBJ2-5, with 10 bases aligning to TRBD2. Looked up from germline, CDR1 is SGHRS and CDR2 is YFSETQ. J gave up 5 bases and V 5 bases, and 9 bases lay outside the gene matches. CDR3 length equals 15 residues. The CDR3 region is CASRSGRAVSETQYF. The DNA read from the CDR3 is TGCGCCAGCAGGAGCGGGAGGGCCGTGTCGGAGACC.

Many counts were recorded for this clone. The CDR3 extends 3 residues past the end of the read, so its final part is completed from the germline J gene. V gene TRBV18 combines with J gene TRBJ1-5; D remains ambiguous. The germline CDR1 and CDR2 sequences are KGHSH and LQKENI. The V gene lost 2 bases and the J gene lost 2 bases, with 13 bases spanning the gap. The CDR3 contains 16 residues. The part of the CDR3 DNA that was read is TGTGCCAGCTCACCAAGCGCAGCCCCGGGCAATCAGCCC. This codes for CASSPSAAPGNQP. The full-length CDR3 reads as CASSPSAAPGNQPQHF. The full variable domain, with the rest looked up from reference TRBV18 and TRBJ1-5, is NAGVMQNPRHLVRRRGQEARLRCSPMKGHSHVYWYRQLPEEGLKFMVYLQKENIIDESGMPKERFSAEFPKEGPSILRIQQVVRGDSAAYFCASSPSAAPGNQPQHFGDGTRLSIL.

This clone has just a few counts. The missing CDR3 end, 3 residues past where the read stops, is filled in from the germline J gene. This sequence joins TRBV20-1 and TRBJ1-6, with 8 bases that match TRBD1. The CDR3 is made up of 14 amino acids. Germline V gene data show CDR1 as DFQATT and CDR2 as SNEGSKA (reference sequence). J was trimmed by 5 bases and V by 6 bases; bases with no gene match: 6. This chain's CDR3 is CSAGGQGDNSPLHF. The CDR3 bases that were read are TGCAGTGCGGGCGGACAGGGAGATAATTCACCC.

This clone was recorded at least ten times. A read error may produce the germline difference seen at one junction end. The CDR3 end is not reached by the read, which stops 3 residues before it; the germline J gene fills it in. The chain links TRBV4-2 to TRBJ1-1; a weak D match, TRBD1 (5 bases). Looked up from germline, CDR1 is LGHNA and CDR2 is YNFKEQ. The CDR3 contains 13 residues. The chain's CDR3 is CASSQERQTEAFF. The sequenced part of the CDR3 DNA is TGCGCCAGCAGCCAAGAGAGACAGACTGAA.